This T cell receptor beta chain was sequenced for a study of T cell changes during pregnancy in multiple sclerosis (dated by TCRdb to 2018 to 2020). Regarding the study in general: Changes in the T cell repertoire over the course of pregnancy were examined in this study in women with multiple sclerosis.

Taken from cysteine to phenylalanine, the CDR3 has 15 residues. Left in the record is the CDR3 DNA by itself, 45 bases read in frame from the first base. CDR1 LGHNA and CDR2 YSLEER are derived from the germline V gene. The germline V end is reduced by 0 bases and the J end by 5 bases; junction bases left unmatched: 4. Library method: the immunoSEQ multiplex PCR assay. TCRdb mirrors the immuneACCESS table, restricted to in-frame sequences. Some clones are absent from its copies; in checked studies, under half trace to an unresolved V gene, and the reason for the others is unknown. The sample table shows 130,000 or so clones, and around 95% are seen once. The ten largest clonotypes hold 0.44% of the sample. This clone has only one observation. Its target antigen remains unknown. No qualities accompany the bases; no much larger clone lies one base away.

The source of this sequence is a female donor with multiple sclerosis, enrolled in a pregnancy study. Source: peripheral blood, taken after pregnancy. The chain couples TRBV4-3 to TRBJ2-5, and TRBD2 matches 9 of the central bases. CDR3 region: CASSQERGGKETQYF. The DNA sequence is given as TGCGCCAGCAGCCAAGAGCGGGGGGGGAAGGAGACCCAGTACTTC.